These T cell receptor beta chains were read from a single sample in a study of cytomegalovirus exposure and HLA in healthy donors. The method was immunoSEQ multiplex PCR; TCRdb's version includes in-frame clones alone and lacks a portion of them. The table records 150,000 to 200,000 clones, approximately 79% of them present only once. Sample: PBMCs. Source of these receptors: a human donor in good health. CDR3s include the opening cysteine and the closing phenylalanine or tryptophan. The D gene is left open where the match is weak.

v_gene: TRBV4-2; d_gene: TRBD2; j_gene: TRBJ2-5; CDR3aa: CASSHSGGGTQETQYF; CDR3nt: TGTGCCAGCAGCCACTCGGGCGGGGGGACACAAGAGACCCAGTACTTC
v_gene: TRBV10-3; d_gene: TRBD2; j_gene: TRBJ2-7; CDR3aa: CATRFGASGGGQSEQYF; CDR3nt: TGTGCCACTCGGTTTGGAGCTAGCGGGGGGGGCCAGAGCGAGCAGTACTTC
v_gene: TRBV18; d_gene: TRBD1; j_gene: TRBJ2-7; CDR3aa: CASSPPDRGSYEQYF; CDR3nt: TGTGCCAGCTCACCACCGGACAGGGGATCCTACGAGCAGTACTTC
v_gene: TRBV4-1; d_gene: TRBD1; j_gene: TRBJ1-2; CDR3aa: CASSPPETGSGYTF; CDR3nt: TGCGCCAGCAGCCCGCCCGAGACAGGGTCTGGCTACACCTTC
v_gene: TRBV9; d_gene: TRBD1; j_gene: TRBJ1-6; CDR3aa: CASSVVETGGSPLHF; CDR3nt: TGTGCCAGCAGCGTAGTTGAGACAGGGGGTTCACCCCTCCACTTT
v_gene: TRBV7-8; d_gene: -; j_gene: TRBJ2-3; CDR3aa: CASSQGTDTQYF; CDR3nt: TGTGCCAGCAGCCAGGGAACAGATACGCAGTATTTT
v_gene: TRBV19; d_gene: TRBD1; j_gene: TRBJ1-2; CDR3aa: CASRTTGTGVNYGYTF; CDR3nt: TGTGCCAGTAGAACTACCGGGACAGGGGTTAACTATGGCTACACCTTC
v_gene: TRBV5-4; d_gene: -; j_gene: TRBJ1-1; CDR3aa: CASSLAVPNTEAFF; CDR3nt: TGTGCCAGCAGCTTGGCAGTGCCGAACACTGAAGCTTTCTTT
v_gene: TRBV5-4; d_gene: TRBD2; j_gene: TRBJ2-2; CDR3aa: CASSLVAGGITGELFF; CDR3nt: TGTGCCAGCAGCTTGGTAGCGGGGGGAATCACCGGGGAGCTGTTTTTT
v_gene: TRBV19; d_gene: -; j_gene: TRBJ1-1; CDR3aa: CASSIDLGTLNTEAFF; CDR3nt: TGTGCCAGTAGTATAGACCTTGGGACATTGAACACTGAAGCTTTCTTT
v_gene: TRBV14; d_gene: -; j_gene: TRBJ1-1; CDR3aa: CASSRQANTEAFF; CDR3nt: TGTGCCAGCAGCCGGCAGGCGAACACTGAAGCTTTCTTT
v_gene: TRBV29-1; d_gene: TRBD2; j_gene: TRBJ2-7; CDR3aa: CSVLAGGREQYF; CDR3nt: TGCAGCGTTCTAGCGGGGGGCCGCGAGCAGTACTTC
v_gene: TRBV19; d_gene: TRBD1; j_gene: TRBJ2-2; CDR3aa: CASSYSLGQSNTGELFF; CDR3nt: TGTGCCAGTAGTTACTCGTTGGGACAGTCGAACACCGGGGAGCTGTTTTTT
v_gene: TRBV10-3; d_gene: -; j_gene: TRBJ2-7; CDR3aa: CAISESGLSSYEQYF; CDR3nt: TGTGCCATCAGTGAGTCGGGACTTAGCTCCTACGAGCAGTACTTC
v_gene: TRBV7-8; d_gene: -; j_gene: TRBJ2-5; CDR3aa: CASSLAGGQETQYF; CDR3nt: TGTGCCAGCAGCTTAGCGGGGGGACAAGAGACCCAGTACTTC
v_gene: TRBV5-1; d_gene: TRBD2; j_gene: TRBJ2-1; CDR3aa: CASSLGLAGGASFRNEQFF; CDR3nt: TGCGCCAGCAGCTTGGGACTAGCGGGGGGGGCCTCGTTTAGAAATGAGCAGTTCTTC
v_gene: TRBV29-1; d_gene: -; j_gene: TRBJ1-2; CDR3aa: CSVGAGSGYGYTF; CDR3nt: TGCAGCGTTGGGGCAGGAAGTGGCTATGGCTACACCTTC
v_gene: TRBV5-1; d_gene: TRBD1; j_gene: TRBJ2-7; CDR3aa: CASSSEGQGDHEQYF; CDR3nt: TGCGCCAGCAGCTCGGAGGGACAGGGGGACCACGAGCAGTACTTC
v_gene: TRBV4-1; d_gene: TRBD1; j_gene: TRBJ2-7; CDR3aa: CASSQVYPGQGDEQYF; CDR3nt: TGCGCCAGCAGCCAAGTTTATCCGGGACAGGGAGACGAGCAGTACTTC
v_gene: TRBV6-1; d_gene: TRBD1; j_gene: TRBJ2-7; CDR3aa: CASLLTGTGNYEQYF; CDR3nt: TGTGCCAGCCTCTTAACCGGGACAGGTAACTACGAGCAGTACTTC